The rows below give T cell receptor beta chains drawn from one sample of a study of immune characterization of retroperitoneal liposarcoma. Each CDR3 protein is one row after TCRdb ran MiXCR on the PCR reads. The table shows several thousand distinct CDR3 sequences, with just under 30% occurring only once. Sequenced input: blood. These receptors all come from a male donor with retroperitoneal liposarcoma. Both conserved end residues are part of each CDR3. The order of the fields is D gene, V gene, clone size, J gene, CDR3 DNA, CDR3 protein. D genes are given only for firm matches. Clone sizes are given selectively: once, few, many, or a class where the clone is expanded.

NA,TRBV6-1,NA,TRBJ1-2,TGTGCCAGCCACTATACTCGGTATGGCTACACCTTC,CASHYTRYGYTF
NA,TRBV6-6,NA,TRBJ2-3,TGTGCCAGCAGTTACTCCCCACCGGATACGCAGTATTTT,CASSYSPPDTQYF
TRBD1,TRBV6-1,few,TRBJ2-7,TGTGCCAGCAGGGGACAGGGGATAACCTACGAGCAGTACTTC,CASRGQGITYEQYF
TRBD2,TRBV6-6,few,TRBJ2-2,TGTGCCAGCAGACAAGGACTAGCGGGCTATACCGGGGAGCTGTTTTTT,CASRQGLAGYTGELFF
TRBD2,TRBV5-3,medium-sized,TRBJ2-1,TGTGCCAGAAGCTTGGGTGGGGCTAGCGGGAGCAAAGTTTACAATGAGCAGTTCTTC,CARSLGGASGSKVYNEQFF
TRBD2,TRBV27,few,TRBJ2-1,TGTGCCAGCAGTCCCGTAGCGGGAGGGCGGTTAAATGAGCAGTTCTTC,CASSPVAGGRLNEQFF
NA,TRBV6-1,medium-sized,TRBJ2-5,TGTGCCAGCAGTGAAGCAGAGACCCAGTACTTC,CASSEAETQYF
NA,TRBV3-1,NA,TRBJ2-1,TGTGCCAGCACCGGCCGGGACAATTACAATGAGCAGTTCTTC,CASTGRDNYNEQFF
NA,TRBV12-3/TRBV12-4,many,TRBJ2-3,TGTGCCAGCAGTTTAAGAGATACGCAGTATTTT,CASSLRDTQYF
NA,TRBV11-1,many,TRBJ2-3,TGTGCCAGCAGCTTAGTGGGCGGGATGACAGATACGCAGTATTTT,CASSLVGGMTDTQYF
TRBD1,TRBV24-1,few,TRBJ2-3,TGTGCCACCAGTGACACGCGGGACAGGGGGCCCGGTACGCAGTATTTT,CATSDTRDRGPGTQYF
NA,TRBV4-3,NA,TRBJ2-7,TGCGCCAGCAGCCATCCCTCTGCCTACGAGCAGTACTTC,CASSHPSAYEQYF
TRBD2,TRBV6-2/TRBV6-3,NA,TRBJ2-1,TGTGCCAGCAGTTGGGGGACTAGCGGGAGGGCAGATGAGCAGTTCTTC,CASSWGTSGRADEQFF
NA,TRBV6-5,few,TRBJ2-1,TGTGCCAGCAAAAAAACAGGTACCAATGAGCAGTTCTTC,CASKKTGTNEQFF
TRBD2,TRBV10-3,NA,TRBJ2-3,TGTGCCATCAGTGAGTCGGGGCGGGAGAGTTTCACAGATACGCAGTATTTT,CAISESGRESFTDTQYF
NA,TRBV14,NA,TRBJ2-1,TGTGCCAGCAGCCAAGATGCTTTTCGGTACAGTGCCTCCTACAATGAGCAGTTCTTC,CASSQDAFRYSASYNEQFF
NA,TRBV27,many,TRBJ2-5,TGTGCCAGCAGTTTCTTGGGTGGCGGGCCTCAAAAGACCCAGTACTTC,CASSFLGGGPQKTQYF
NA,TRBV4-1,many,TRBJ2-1,TGCGCCAGCAGCCGGGGTAGACGCAATGAGCAGTTCTTC,CASSRGRRNEQFF
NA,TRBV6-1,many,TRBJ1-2,TGTGCCAGCAGTGAATTCCCGACTCCCAACTATGGCTACACCTTC,CASSEFPTPNYGYTF
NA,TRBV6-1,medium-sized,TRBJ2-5,TGTGCCACCCTTCAGGATTTCCAAGAGACCCAGTACTTC,CATLQDFQETQYF
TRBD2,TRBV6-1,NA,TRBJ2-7,TGTGCCAGCAGGCTGGGACTAGCGGGGTACGAGCAGTACTTC,CASRLGLAGYEQYF
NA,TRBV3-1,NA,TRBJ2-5,TGTGCCAGCAGCCCCTCCGTAGAGACCCAGTACTTC,CASSPSVETQYF
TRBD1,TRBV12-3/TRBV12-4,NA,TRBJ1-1,TGTGCCAGCAGTCAAAGGACAGGGAAGAACACTGAAGCTTTCTTT,CASSQRTGKNTEAFF